What follows are 29 T cell receptor beta chains derived from one specimen sequenced in a study of cytomegalovirus exposure and HLA in healthy donors. The method was immunoSEQ multiplex PCR; TCRdb's version includes in-frame clones alone and lacks a portion of them. The table shows about 130,000 clones, with about nine tenths occurring only once. The sample taken for sequencing was PBMCs. Receptors originate from a man younger than 40 in good health and CMV-seronegative.

The rearrangement joins TRBV7-2 to TRBJ2-5, with TRBD2 matching over 10 bases. CDR3 length: 16 residues. Germline V lookup: CDR1 SGHTA, CDR2 FQGNSA. Trimming removed 4 bases from V and 6 bases from J; junction bases left unmatched: 11. The CDR3 DNA is TGTGCCAGCAGCTCGGATATAGCGGGAGGATCCCAGACCCAGTACTTC. The encoded protein is CASSSDIAGGSQTQYF.

V usage is TRBV5-1 and J usage is TRBJ1-1; 9 bases are a match to TRBD1. CDR1 SGHRS and CDR2 YFSETQ come from the germline V gene. The CDR3 is 17 residues long. V lost 6 bases, J lost 5 bases, and 17 bases stayed unmatched. DNA for the CDR3: TGCGCCAGCACAAACTACGAGACAGGGGGACTCCGTACTGAAGCTTTCTTT. Encoded protein: CASTNYETGGLRTEAFF.

The chain is built from TRBV19 and TRBJ1-1, with 7 bases matching TRBD1. V lost 6 bases to trimming and J lost 4 bases; unmatched junction nucleotides: 5. Per germline, CDR1 LNHDA and CDR2 SQIVND (reference sequence). This CDR3 comprises 13 residues. The chain's CDR3 is CASRGTEGTEAFF. Written as DNA, the CDR3 is TGTGCCAGTAGGGGGACAGAGGGCACTGAAGCTTTCTTT.

V and J are TRBV7-9 and TRBJ2-1; D is unclear. The germline V gene has CDR1 SEHNR and CDR2 FQNEAQ (reference sequence). Between the trimmed V and J ends, which lost 1 base and 2 bases, there was a span of 9 bases. The CDR3 contains 15 residues. This chain's CDR3 is CASSLVAYPYNEQFF. CDR3 bases: TGTGCCAGCAGCTTAGTCGCCTATCCCTACAATGAGCAGTTCTTC.

The chain is built from TRBV6-6 and TRBJ2-7; TRBD1 matches at 7 bases. Germline V gene lookup returns CDR1 MNHNY and CDR2 SVGAGI (reference sequence). This CDR3 has 16 amino acids. V lost 5 bases and J lost 0; bases outside the gene matches: 10. CDR3 sequence reads: CASSRSAGTASYEQYF. The CDR3 bases are TGTGCCAGCAGTAGATCTGCCGGGACAGCCTCCTACGAGCAGTACTTC.

J is TRBJ1-2 and V is TRBV2, with 7 nucleotides matching TRBD1. In germline, CDR1 is SNHLY, CDR2 FYNNEI. The V segment lost 4 bases and the J segment 6 bases; nucleotides outside the gene matches: 8. The CDR3 loop spans 14 amino acids. This chain's CDR3 is CASSATGKTNGYTF. As DNA, the CDR3 is TGTGCCAGCAGTGCGACAGGGAAGACCAATGGCTACACCTTC.

V is TRBV11-2 and J is TRBJ1-4; possible D gene TRBD1, 6 bases. Germline V gene data show CDR1 as SGHAT and CDR2 as FQNNGV. This CDR3 is 16 amino acids long. V was shortened by 3 bases and J by 4 bases, with 15 bases between the two germline ends. The DNA for the CDR3 is TGTGCCAGCAGCTTCGGACGACAGGCAATTAATGAAAAACTGTTTTTT. This sequence encodes CASSFGRQAINEKLFF.

This clone occurred a few times. Other DNA sequences from this sample encode an identical CDR3 as well. The chain uses TRBV4-1 and TRBJ1-2, with D possibly being TRBD1 (5 bases). The CDR3 sequence is 13 residues long. V lost 3 bases, J lost 5 bases, and 10 bases lay in between. Germline CDR1 MGHRA, CDR2 YSYEKL. The chain's CDR3 is CASSQGGEYGYTF. The CDR3 DNA is TGCGCCAGCAGCCAGGGAGGGGAGTATGGCTACACCTTC.

CDR3 in amino acids: CASSLSRLSNEQFF. CDR3 nucleotide sequence: TGTGCCAGCAGCTTATCGCGGCTGAGCAATGAGCAGTTCTTC. The rearrangement links TRBV13 to TRBJ2-1; no firm D call. CDR1 is PRHDT and CDR2 is FYEKMQ in the germline V gene (reference sequence). The V gene lost 2 bases and the J gene lost 6 bases, with 11 bases spanning the gap. This CDR3 has 14 residues. The variable domain in full, completed from reference TRBV13 and TRBJ2-1, reads AAGVIQSPRHLIKEKRETATLKCYPIPRHDTVYWYQQGPGQDPQFLISFYEKMQSDKGSIPDRFSAQQFSDYHSELNMSSLELGDSALYFCASSLSRLSNEQFFGPGTRLTVL.

With regard to this clone: This sample also contains other DNA sequences that code for the same CDR3. V and J are TRBV5-1 and TRBJ2-7; 10 bases line up with TRBD2. Germline CDR1 and CDR2: SGHRS and YFSETQ. The trim removed 7 bases at V and 0 bases at J, leaving 4 bases unmatched. This CDR3 has 14 residues. The CDR3 DNA reads as TGCGCCAGCTCCTGGACTAGCGGCTCCTACGAGCAGTACTTC. This sequence encodes CASSWTSGSYEQYF. The full variable domain, in which reference TRBV5-1 and TRBJ2-7 provide the parts outside the CDR3, is KAGVTQTPRYLIKTRGQQVTLSCSPISGHRSVSWYQQTPGQGLQFLFEYFSETQRNKGNFPGRFSGRQFSNSRSEMNVSTLELGDSALYLCASSWTSGSYEQYFGPGTRLTVT.

The chain combines TRBV5-6 with TRBJ1-5, with TRBD1 matching 10 bases. The CDR3 has 15 amino acids. J lost 6 bases, V lost 4 bases, and 7 bases had no gene match. The germline gives CDR1 SGHDT, CDR2 YYEEEE. The CDR3 nucleotides read TGTGCCAGCAGCCAATACCGGGACAGGGGTCAGCCCCAGCATTTT. Protein product: CASSQYRDRGQPQHF.

The chain combines TRBV11-2 with TRBJ2-5, with D maybe TRBD1 (6 bases). The germline V gene has CDR1 SGHAT and CDR2 FQNNGV. V was trimmed by 2 bases and J by 2 bases, leaving 12 bases between them. This CDR3 region has 15 residues. As DNA, the CDR3 is TGTGCCAGCAGCTTATACGGACAGCGACAAGAGACCCAGTACTTC. Its translation: CASSLYGQRQETQYF.

There are a few counts of this clone. J is TRBJ2-7 and V is TRBV11-2; the D is unclear. Trimming removed 5 bases at V and 4 bases at J, with 9 bases between. Germline CDR1 and CDR2: SGHAT and FQNNGV. This CDR3 comprises 12 residues. The CDR3 sequence is CASSPLEYEQYF. The CDR3 DNA reads as TGTGCCAGCAGCCCTTTGGAGTACGAGCAGTACTTC.

The chain has TRBV4-3 and TRBJ2-1, with 8 bases aligning to TRBD2. The CDR3 spans 17 residues. Germline values: CDR1 LGHNA, CDR2 YSLEER. Trimming removed 4 bases from V and 0 bases from J; junction bases left unmatched: 8. The CDR3 coding sequence is TGCGCCAGCAGCCTCTATAGCGGGGCAAGCTCCTACAATGAGCAGTTCTTC. Translated: CASSLYSGASSYNEQFF.

As DNA, the CDR3 is TGTGCCAGCAGCGTAGGACTAGCGGGCACAGATACGCAGTATTTT. This sequence encodes CASSVGLAGTDTQYF. The rearrangement links TRBV9 to TRBJ2-3; 9 bases line up with TRBD2. V lost 0 bases, J lost 1 base, and 0 bases stayed unmatched. Germline values: CDR1 SGDLS, CDR2 YYNGEE. The CDR3 is 15 amino acids.

The rearrangement joins TRBV19 to TRBJ2-7; D gene unclear. CDR1 and CDR2 (germline): LNHDA, SQIVND (reference sequence). The germline V and J ends were trimmed by 2 bases and 0 bases, with 11 bases remaining between them. The CDR3 covers 15 residues. The CDR3 here is CASSITSSSSYEQYF. In nucleotides, the CDR3 is TGTGCCAGTAGTATAACCTCATCCAGCTCCTACGAGCAGTACTTC.

This chain connects TRBV11-3 to TRBJ2-6; D is unresolved. From germline, CDR1 is SGHNT and CDR2 YENEEA. The CDR3 is 14 amino acids. V gave up 3 bases and J gave up 4 bases, with 7 bases separating them. For the CDR3, the DNA is TGTGCCAGCAGCTTTGGTGGCGGGGCCAACGTCCTGACTTTC. Amino acid sequence: CASSFGGGANVLTF. The variable domain in full, completed from reference TRBV11-3 and TRBJ2-6, reads EAGVVQSPRYKIIEKKQPVAFWCNPISGHNTLYWYLQNLGQGPELLIRYENEEAVDDSQLPKDRFSAERLKGVDSTLKIQPAELGDSAVYLCASSFGGGANVLTFGAGSRLTVL.

The rearrangement joins TRBV4-2 to TRBJ2-3; TRBD2 agrees at 8 bases. Per germline, CDR1 LGHNA and CDR2 YNFKEQ. V shed 1 base and J 4 bases; nucleotides not matched to a gene: 7. The CDR3 has 16 residues. Here the CDR3 reads CASSQGNSGNADTQYF. CDR3 nucleotide sequence: TGTGCCAGCAGCCAAGGGAATAGCGGGAACGCAGATACGCAGTATTTT.

This sequence joins TRBV5-1 and TRBJ1-1, with a tentative D call TRBD1 (6 bases). The germline V gene encodes CDR1 SGHRS and CDR2 YFSETQ. V lost 5 bases to trimming and J lost 4 bases, with 12 bases between them. The CDR3 runs to 13 residues. CDR3 DNA: TGCGCCAGCAGGAACAGGGTGGGCACTGAAGCTTTCTTT. This gives the protein CASRNRVGTEAFF.

This chain joins TRBV12-5 and TRBJ1-2, with 9 nucleotides matching TRBD1. The germline V gene encodes CDR1 LGHNT and CDR2 FRNRAP. Trimming took 6 bases from V and 8 from J; bases not matched to a gene: 10. The CDR3 is made up of 14 amino acids. The CDR3 bases are TGTGCTAGTGGAACGCGGGGACAGGGAGGCGGCTACACCTTC. This translates into CASGTRGQGGGYTF.

This clone was seen more than once but under ten times. The chain recombines TRBV29-1 with TRBJ2-1; maybe TRBD2 (6 bases). Trimming took off 3 bases at V and 4 bases at J, with 19 bases between the two ends. CDR1 is SQVTM, CDR2 ANQGSEA, per germline. The length of the CDR3 is 16 residues. CDR3 amino acids: CSVEREAGFDYNEQFF. As DNA, the CDR3 is TGCAGCGTTGAGAGGGAGGCAGGGTTCGATTACAATGAGCAGTTCTTC.

The CDR3 region is CASSSTGNYGYTF. DNA of the CDR3: TGTGCCAGCAGCTCGACAGGAAACTATGGCTACACCTTC. This chain joins TRBV7-9 and TRBJ1-2; perhaps TRBD1 as D (6 bases). Germline CDR1 reads SEHNR; CDR2 reads FQNEAQ (reference sequence). Trimming pared 4 bases from V and 2 bases from J, leaving 8 bases between. This CDR3 is 13 amino acids long.

The CDR3 region is CASSIRGIYEQYF. The CDR3 nucleotides are TGTGCCAGTAGTATACGCGGAATCTACGAGCAGTACTTC. The rearrangement joins TRBV19 to TRBJ2-7; D unclear. The V gene's germline CDR1 is LNHDA and CDR2 SQIVND (reference sequence). The ends were cut back, 2 bases at V and 3 bases at J, with 8 bases in the middle. The CDR3 length is 13 residues.

The V and J genes are TRBV7-9 and TRBJ2-1; 11 nucleotides line up with TRBD2. J was trimmed by 11 bases and V by 1 base; bases with no gene match: 13. The CDR3 has 17 residues. Germline CDR1 is SEHNR and CDR2 is FQNEAQ (reference sequence). CDR3: CASSLVRDGTSGIQQFF. The CDR3 bases are TGTGCCAGCAGCTTAGTCAGAGACGGGACTAGCGGTATACAGCAGTTCTTC.

The chain carries TRBV12-5 and TRBJ2-1; 13 bases map to TRBD2. Losses at the gene ends were 1 base for V and 9 bases for J; bases not matched to a gene: 3. Germline-derived CDR1 and CDR2 are LGHNT and FRNRAP. The CDR3 runs 15 residues. CDR3 sequence: CASGLGTSGRIEQFF. In DNA, the CDR3 is TGTGCTAGTGGTTTGGGGACTAGCGGGAGAATTGAGCAGTTCTTC.

The genes are TRBV11-1 and TRBJ1-2, with D tentatively TRBD1 (6 bases). Trimming left V 3 bases short and J 8 bases short, with 13 bases between. The CDR3 covers 13 residues. The germline CDR1 and CDR2 sequences are SGHAT and FQDESV (reference sequence). For the CDR3, the DNA is TGTGCCAGCAGCTTCGACAGGACAGAAGGCTACACCTTC. It encodes CASSFDRTEGYTF.

This rearrangement joins TRBV27 to TRBJ1-5; 7 positions match TRBD1. This CDR3 is 13 amino acids long. The germline V gene has CDR1 MNHEY and CDR2 SMNVEV (reference sequence). Unmatched junction bases numbered 5, after V lost 6 bases and J lost 6 bases. DNA for the CDR3: TGTGCCAGCAGCTACACAGGGGTTCAGCCCCAGCATTTT. This sequence encodes CASSYTGVQPQHF.

In this sample, this clone turned up a few times. The chain uses TRBV2 and TRBJ1-6; 9 nucleotides agree with TRBD1. J was trimmed by 7 bases and V by 6 bases; bases with no gene match: 7. Germline V CDR1 and CDR2: SNHLY, FYNNEI. CDR3 size: 15 residues. The CDR3 protein is CASRRTGVQNSPLHF. As DNA, the CDR3 is TGTGCCAGCAGGAGGACAGGGGTCCAAAATTCACCCCTCCACTTT.

In its sample, this clone was seen once. The chain is built from TRBV7-2 and TRBJ2-3; maybe TRBD2 (5 bases). CDR1 and CDR2 (germline): SGHTA, FQGNSA. Between the trimmed V and J ends, which lost 1 base and 5 bases, there was a span of 19 bases. The CDR3 length is 17 residues. The CDR3 DNA is TGTGCCAGCAGCTTAGGTCGCTACCGGGAACTCGGAGATACGCAGTATTTT. Amino acid sequence: CASSLGRYRELGDTQYF.